These 10 T cell receptor beta chains share one sample of origin, sequenced in a study of T-cell reconstitution after alpha-beta-depleted transplantation in children. General observations from the study: About two months after transplant, alpha-beta T cells reportedly came from several hundred expanded graft clones.

During its preparation, the TCRbeta library received unique molecular identifiers. TCRdb used MiXCR to reprocess the PCR reads, holding one entry per CDR3 protein. The sample has around 30,000 distinct CDR3 sequences, 5.5% to 7% seen once. These receptors' targets are unknown. The sequences come from peripheral blood, collected 60 days after TCRalphabeta/CD19-depleted stem cell transplant. The receptors were gathered from a child in the first two years of life who had a stem cell transplant for acute myeloid leukemia, so the T cells may come from the graft donor.

At least ten counts were recorded for this clonotype. J is TRBJ2-4 and V is TRBV7-9; D is possibly TRBD2 (6 bases). The ends were cut back, 4 bases at V and 7 bases at J, with 17 bases in the middle. CDR1 SEHNR and CDR2 FQNEAQ come from the germline V gene (reference sequence). The CDR3 has 15 residues. The CDR3: CASSSPRGGSNIQYF. CDR3 in DNA: TGTGCCAGCAGCTCTCCCCGGGGAGGTTCGAACATTCAGTACTTC.

This clonotype was detected ten times or more. The V call is TRBV28, the J call TRBJ2-7, with 7 bases identical to TRBD1. With 4 bases clipped from V and 5 bases from J, the junction kept 2 bases outside the gene matches. The germline V gene has CDR1 MDHEN and CDR2 SYDVKM. The CDR3 runs 12 residues. This chain's CDR3 is CASSYQGDEQYF. The CDR3 coding sequence is TGTGCCAGCAGTTACCAGGGGGACGAGCAGTACTTC.

This clonotype has a count of ten or more. The V call is TRBV7-9, the J call TRBJ1-1; D is possibly TRBD1 (6 bases). V was cut by 5 bases and J by 8 bases, with 15 bases left in between. There are 13 residues in the CDR3. Germline CDR1 SEHNR, CDR2 FQNEAQ (reference sequence). CDR3 in amino acids: CASSLFRQAEAFF. CDR3 nucleotides: TGTGCCAGCAGCCTTTTCCGACAGGCAGAAGCTTTCTTT.

This clonotype has ten or more counts. The chain joins TRBV7-6 to TRBJ2-1; maybe TRBD2 (5 bases). CDR1 is SGHVS, CDR2 FNYEAQ, per germline. The CDR3 totals 14 residues. Trimming took off 5 bases at V and 6 bases at J, with 14 bases between the two ends. The CDR3 region is CASSQGLGGNEQFF. CDR3 nucleotide sequence: TGTGCCAGCAGCCAAGGGCTAGGAGGCAATGAGCAGTTCTTC.

The table lists this clonotype with many counts. The V call is TRBV9, the J call TRBJ2-7; tentative D call: TRBD2 (5 bases). The ends were cut back, 0 bases at V and 2 bases at J, with 12 bases in the middle. Looked up from germline, CDR1 is SGDLS and CDR2 is YYNGEE. The CDR3 loop spans 15 amino acids. As DNA, the CDR3 is TGTGCCAGCAGCGTAGGCCGGGGTCTCCCCTACGAGCAGTACTTC. Its protein is CASSVGRGLPYEQYF. The complete variable domain, with remaining parts taken from reference TRBV9 and TRBJ2-7, reads DSGVTQTPKHLITATGQRVTLRCSPRSGDLSVYWYQQSLDQGLQFLIQYYNGEERAKGNILERFSAQQFPDLHSELNLSSLELGDSALYFCASSVGRGLPYEQYFGPGTRLTVT.

The sample holds many counts of this clonotype. The chain joins TRBV27 to TRBJ2-5; 12 bases align to TRBD2. The CDR3 sequence is 16 residues long. The germline V gene has CDR1 MNHEY and CDR2 SMNVEV (reference sequence). V lost 5 bases to trimming and J lost 5 bases; unmatched junction nucleotides: 9. The CDR3 loop reads CASSPLAGGPRETQYF. For the CDR3, the DNA is TGTGCCAGCAGTCCCCTAGCGGGAGGGCCTCGGGAGACCCAGTACTTC.

This clonotype has just a few counts. This chain connects TRBV5-6 to TRBJ2-7; D is uncertain. CDR1 and CDR2 (germline): SGHDT, YYEEEE. The CDR3 is made up of 14 amino acids. V lost 3 bases to trimming and J lost 1 base, with 11 bases between them. The CDR3 nucleotides are TGTGCCAGCAGCTCCGGGCTCCCTTCCTACGAGCAGTACTTC. This translates into CASSSGLPSYEQYF.

In its sample, this clonotype was seen many times. V is TRBV29-1 and J is TRBJ2-5; no clear D gene. The CDR3 contains 12 residues. CDR1 and CDR2 (germline): SQVTM, ANQGSEA. Trimming removed 6 bases from V and 5 bases from J, with 13 bases in between. CDR3 region: CSVRTSRETQYF. DNA of the CDR3: TGCAGCGTCCGAACGAGTCGGGAGACCCAGTACTTC.

This clonotype appeared many times. V is TRBV5-1 and J is TRBJ2-1, with D perhaps matching TRBD2 (5 bases). Germline loops: CDR1 SGHRS, CDR2 YFSETQ. The V end was cut by 4 bases, the J end by 9 bases, with 20 bases between. The CDR3 runs to 15 residues. CDR3 DNA sequence: TGCGCCAGCAGCCCGGCGGGCCACCAAGGAAGTGAGCAGTTCTTC. It codes for CASSPAGHQGSEQFF.

This clonotype was found many times. V and J are TRBV9 and TRBJ1-3, with D hard to call. Germline V gene lookup returns CDR1 SGDLS and CDR2 YYNGEE. V lost 0 bases to trimming and J lost 7 bases, with 11 bases between them. The CDR3 totals 14 residues. CDR3 nucleotide sequence: TGTGCCAGCAGCGTAGGGTCAGAGGACAACACCATATATTTT. Its protein product is CASSVGSEDNTIYF.